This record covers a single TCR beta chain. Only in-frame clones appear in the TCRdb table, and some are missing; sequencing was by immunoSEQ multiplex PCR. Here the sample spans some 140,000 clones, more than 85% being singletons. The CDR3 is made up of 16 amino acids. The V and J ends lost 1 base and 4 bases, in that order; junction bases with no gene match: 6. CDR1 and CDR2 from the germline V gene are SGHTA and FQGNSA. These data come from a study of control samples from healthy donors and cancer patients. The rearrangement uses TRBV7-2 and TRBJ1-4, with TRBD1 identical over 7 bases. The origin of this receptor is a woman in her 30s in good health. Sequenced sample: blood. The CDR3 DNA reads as TGTGCCAGCAGCTTAGAAGGGACAGAGTTTAATGAAAAACTGTTTTTT. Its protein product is CASSLEGTEFNEKLFF.